One sample yielded the 23 T cell receptor beta chains listed below, sequenced in a study of T cell responses to AZD1222 COVID-19 vaccine (dated by TCRdb to 2020 to 2022). Libraries were built with the immunoSEQ multiplex PCR assay. TCRdb carries this immuneACCESS record with in-frame sequences only. Its versions omit some clonotypes, under half of them owing to an unresolved V gene in the studies checked, with the rest unexplained. Here the sample has about 86,000 clones; 90% occur a single time. The ten largest account for around 3% of the sample. This specimen's time point label, per the study, means: baseline before first vaccination. Material: peripheral blood, obtained on day 0 of AZD1222 vaccination. These receptors all come from an adult in good health.

The chain carries TRBV18 and TRBJ2-7; TRBD1 matches at 8 bases. The ends lost 3 bases at V and 5 bases at J; junction bases unmatched: 9. This CDR3 is 15 amino acids long. From germline, CDR1 is KGHSH and CDR2 LQKENI. The CDR3 bases are TGTGCCAGCTCACCCGGACAGGGAAAGGTCCACGAGCAGTACTTC. It specifies CASSPGQGKVHEQYF.

The CDR3 loop reads CASSPLAGWGGNEQFF. CDR3 in DNA: TGTGCCAGCTCACCACTAGCGGGCTGGGGGGGAAATGAGCAGTTCTTC. This chain joins TRBV18 and TRBJ2-1, with TRBD2 matching over 7 bases. V was pared by 1 base and J by 7 bases, with 10 bases of the junction left unmatched. CDR1 and CDR2 (germline): KGHSH, LQKENI. The CDR3 loop spans 16 amino acids.

The chain uses TRBV7-3 and TRBJ2-2; 9 positions agree with TRBD1. Trimming at V came to 3 bases and at J to 5 bases, leaving 7 bases not matched to a gene. The CDR3 is 16 residues long. CDR1 is SGHTA and CDR2 is FQGTGA in the germline V gene. The CDR3 here is CASSFGGQGITGELFF. CDR3 nucleotide sequence: TGTGCCAGCAGCTTCGGGGGACAGGGAATAACCGGGGAGCTGTTTTTT.

Worth noting for this clone: At one end, the junction sequence differs from germline, possibly due to a read error. The J gene is TRBJ2-3, the V gene TRBV7-9, with a possible D match to TRBD2 (6 bases). CDR3 length: 11 amino acids. Germline V gene data show CDR1 as SEHNR and CDR2 as FQNEAQ (reference sequence). Here the CDR3 DNA reads TGTGCCAGCAGCGTAGGACCTGACGGGGGTTTT. It is translated as CASSVGPDGGF.

The chain joins TRBV19 to TRBJ2-5; TRBD1 is a possible D gene (5 bases). The CDR3 has 15 residues. CDR1 and CDR2 from the germline V gene are LNHDA and SQIVND (reference sequence). V was trimmed by 3 bases and J by 1 base, leaving 12 bases between them. The CDR3 reads CASSMAGKAQETQYF. The CDR3 nucleotides are TGTGCCAGTAGTATGGCAGGGAAGGCCCAAGAGACCCAGTACTTC.

The chain has TRBV28 and TRBJ1-6; TRBD1 matches at 9 bases. Germline CDR1 is MDHEN and CDR2 is SYDVKM. The trim removed 6 bases at V and 9 bases at J, leaving 6 bases unmatched. The CDR3 runs 14 residues. For the CDR3, the DNA is TGTGCCAGCAGACCAGGACAGGGGAGTTCACCCCTCCACTTT. It encodes CASRPGQGSSPLHF.

The chain carries TRBV6-5 and TRBJ1-1; 7 bases agree with TRBD1. The trim removed 8 bases at V and 7 bases at J, leaving 7 bases unmatched. CDR3 size: 12 residues. Germline-derived CDR1 and CDR2 are MNHEY and SVGAGI. The CDR3 protein is CASSTGQLEAFF. The DNA for the CDR3 is TGTGCCAGCTCAACGGGACAGCTTGAAGCTTTCTTT.

This rearrangement joins TRBV4-1 to TRBJ1-1; 10 bases line up with TRBD1. The CDR3 runs 13 residues. Germline loops: CDR1 MGHRA, CDR2 YSYEKL. With V trimmed by 4 bases and J by 6 bases, 2 bases remained unmatched. The CDR3 loop is CASSPGTGAEAFF. Written as DNA, the CDR3 is TGCGCCAGCAGCCCCGGGACAGGGGCTGAAGCTTTCTTT.

The rearrangement links TRBV19 to TRBJ1-1; unclear D gene. CDR1 is LNHDA and CDR2 is SQIVND in the germline V gene (reference sequence). This CDR3 spans 15 amino acids. V was pared by 2 bases and J by 5 bases, with 15 bases between. The CDR3 bases are TGTGCCAGTAGTATAAGTTTGAAGGGATGGACTGAAGCTTTCTTT. It is translated as CASSISLKGWTEAFF.

The chain combines TRBV4-1 with TRBJ1-6; weak D call: TRBD1 (6 bases). V lost 1 base to trimming and J lost 3 bases, with 10 bases between them. The germline V gene has CDR1 MGHRA and CDR2 YSYEKL. This CDR3 spans 16 amino acids. The CDR3 loop is CASSQVGARYNSPLHF. The CDR3, as DNA: TGCGCCAGCAGCCAAGTGGGGGCTCGCTATAATTCACCCCTCCACTTT.

V usage is TRBV7-2 and J usage is TRBJ1-1, with no clear D. This CDR3 region has 15 residues. V lost 1 base, J lost 1 base, and 10 bases lay in between. Germline CDR1 is SGHTA and CDR2 is FQGNSA. CDR3 in amino acids: CASSLGQWGNTEAFF. DNA for the CDR3: TGTGCCAGCAGCTTAGGGCAGTGGGGGAACACTGAAGCTTTCTTT.

This clone was detected once. The V and J genes are TRBV11-2 and TRBJ1-2; no definite D call. Germline V gene data show CDR1 as SGHAT and CDR2 as FQNNGV. V shed 0 bases and J shed 5 bases, with 7 bases lying between them. CDR3 length: 13 residues. The CDR3 reads CASSLDPWYGYTF. CDR3 in DNA: TGTGCCAGCAGCTTAGATCCATGGTATGGCTACACCTTC.

The chain uses TRBV3-1 (or the pseudogene TRBV3-2) and TRBJ2-7; D gene unclear. Germline lookup yields CDR1 LGHDT and CDR2 YNNKEL (reference sequence). The CDR3 spans 14 residues. The germline V and J ends were trimmed by 0 bases and 7 bases, with 13 bases remaining between them. The CDR3 nucleotides are TGTGCCAGCAGCCAAGATGAGCAAGCTTGGGAGCAGTACTTC. Encoded protein: CASSQDEQAWEQYF.

The CDR3 loop reads CASSLGQNSNQPQHF. The CDR3 DNA follows: TGCGCCAGCAGCTTGGGACAGAATAGCAATCAGCCCCAGCATTTT. The V gene is TRBV5-1, the J gene TRBJ1-5; the D gene is possibly TRBD1 (5 bases). This CDR3 is 15 amino acids long. The V and J ends lost 0 bases and 0 bases respectively, with 7 bases between them. From germline, CDR1 is SGHRS and CDR2 YFSETQ.

J is TRBJ2-7 and V is TRBV6-1; no clear D. The CDR3 is 13 residues long. Germline V gives CDR1 MNHNS, CDR2 SASEGT. Deletions cut 1 base from V and 6 bases from J, with 10 bases between. CDR3 protein: CASSEEPLFEQYF. The CDR3 DNA is TGTGCCAGCAGTGAAGAACCCTTATTCGAGCAGTACTTC.

The CDR3 bases are TGTGCCAGCAGCCGGACAGCTTATGGCTACACCTTC. Protein sequence: CASSRTAYGYTF. The V and J genes are TRBV5-5 and TRBJ1-2; maybe TRBD1 (6 bases). Trimming removed 4 bases from V and 5 bases from J, with 9 bases in between. Germline values: CDR1 SGHKS, CDR2 YYEKEE (reference sequence). This CDR3 is built from 12 residues. The variable domain in full, completed from reference TRBV5-5 and TRBJ1-2, reads DAGVTQSPTHLIKTRGQQVTLRCSPISGHKSVSWYQQVLGQGPQFIFQYYEKEERGRGNFPDRFSARQFPNYSSELNVNALLLGDSALYLCASSRTAYGYTFGSGTRLTVV.

This CDR3 is CASSYSRGLGTEAFF. CDR3 DNA: TGTGCCAGCAGTTACTCGCGCGGGTTGGGCACTGAAGCTTTCTTT. V is TRBV6-5 and J is TRBJ1-1; D call uncertain. Germline CDR1 is MNHEY and CDR2 is SVGAGI. This CDR3 comprises 15 residues. Trimming shortened V by 0 bases and J by 4 bases, and 12 bases separated the two germline ends.

This clone was seen a single time. This chain joins TRBV28 and TRBJ2-1; 10 bases map to TRBD2. This CDR3 comprises 16 residues. With 3 bases clipped from V and 9 bases from J, the junction kept 11 bases outside the gene matches. The V gene's germline CDR1 is MDHEN and CDR2 SYDVKM. In nucleotides, the CDR3 is TGTGCCAGCAGTTTTTGGGCTAGCGGGAGTTCGGGTGAGCAGTTCTTC. Translated: CASSFWASGSSGEQFF. The variable domain in full, completed from reference TRBV28 and TRBJ2-1, reads DVKVTQSSRYLVKRTGEKVFLECVQDMDHENMFWYRQDPGLGLRLIYFSYDVKMKEKGDIPEGYSVSREKKERFSLILESASTNQTSMYLCASSFWASGSSGEQFFGPGTRLTVL.

The gene calls are TRBV12-3 or TRBV12-4 and TRBJ2-2, with D unresolved. Trimming shortened V by 6 bases and J by 1 base, and 6 bases separated the two germline ends. The CDR3 is 13 residues long. CDR3 in DNA: TGTGCCAGCAGCCCGGAGAACACCGGGGAGCTGTTTTTT. Its translation is CASSPENTGELFF.

CDR3: CASSFAILNTEAFF. The DNA for the CDR3 is TGTGCCAGCAGCTTCGCCATCCTCAACACTGAAGCTTTCTTT. The rearrangement joins TRBV5-5 to TRBJ1-1; D uncertain. With 2 bases removed from V and 2 bases from J, the gap between germline ends came to 10 bases. Looked up from germline, CDR1 is SGHKS and CDR2 is YYEKEE (reference sequence). The CDR3 contains 14 residues.

The chain carries TRBV6-4 and TRBJ2-1; D call uncertain. V lost 6 bases to trimming and J lost 0 bases, with 12 bases between them. Germline CDR1 is MRHNA and CDR2 is SNTAGT. The CDR3 is made up of 15 amino acids. The CDR3 coding sequence is TGTGCCAGCAGCGTAAGCGAGAGCTCCTACAATGAGCAGTTCTTC. Amino acids: CASSVSESSYNEQFF.

J is TRBJ1-1 and V is TRBV7-9; D might be TRBD1 (5 bases). The CDR3 has 13 amino acids. Germline CDR1 is SEHNR and CDR2 is FQNEAQ (reference sequence). Trimming pared 1 base from V and 10 bases from J, leaving 13 bases between. This chain's CDR3 is CASSLVHEGRAFF. CDR3 in DNA: TGTGCCAGCAGCTTAGTTCACGAGGGGCGAGCTTTCTTT.

In this sample, this clone turned up once. The J gene is TRBJ2-7, the V gene TRBV9; D may match TRBD1 or TRBD2 (5 bases each). Germline-derived CDR1 and CDR2 are SGDLS and YYNGEE. The CDR3 length is 13 residues. V gave up 2 bases and J gave up 0 bases, with 6 bases separating them. CDR3 in DNA: TGTGCCAGCAGCGTCGGGACCTCCTACGAGCAGTACTTC. It is translated as CASSVGTSYEQYF. Variable domain in full (rest from reference TRBV9 and TRBJ2-7): DSGVTQTPKHLITATGQRVTLRCSPRSGDLSVYWYQQSLDQGLQFLIQYYNGEERAKGNILERFSAQQFPDLHSELNLSSLELGDSALYFCASSVGTSYEQYFGPGTRLTVT.